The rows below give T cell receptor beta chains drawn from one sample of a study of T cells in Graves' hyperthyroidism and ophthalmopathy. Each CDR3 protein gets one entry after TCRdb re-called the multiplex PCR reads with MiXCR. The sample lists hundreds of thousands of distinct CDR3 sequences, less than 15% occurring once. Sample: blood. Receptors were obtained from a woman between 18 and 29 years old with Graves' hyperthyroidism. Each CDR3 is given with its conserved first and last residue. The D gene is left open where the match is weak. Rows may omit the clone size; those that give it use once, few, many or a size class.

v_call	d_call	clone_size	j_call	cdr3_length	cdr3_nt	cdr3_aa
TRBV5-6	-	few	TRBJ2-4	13	TGTGCCAGCAGCTCGGGGCTTAAAAACATTCAGTACTTC	CASSSGLKNIQYF
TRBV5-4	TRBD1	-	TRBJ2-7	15	TGTGCCAGCAGCTGGATACAGGGGCGCTCGAACGAGCAGTACTTC	CASSWIQGRSNEQYF
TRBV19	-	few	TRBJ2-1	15	TGTGCCAGTAGTATAGTAGCGGCGACCTACAATGAGCAGTTCTTC	CASSIVAATYNEQFF
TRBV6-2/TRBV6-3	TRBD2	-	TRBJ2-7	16	TGTGCCAGCAGTTACTCGAGACTAGCGGGAACCCACGAGCAGTACTTC	CASSYSRLAGTHEQYF
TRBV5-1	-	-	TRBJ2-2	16	TGCGCCAGCAGCTTGGAGTCAGGGAGCTACACCGGGGAGCTGTTTTTT	CASSLESGSYTGELFF
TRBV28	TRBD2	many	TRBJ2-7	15	TGTGCCAGCAGTTTACCGGGACTAGCGGGAGCGGAGCAGTACTTC	CASSLPGLAGAEQYF
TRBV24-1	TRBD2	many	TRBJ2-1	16	TGTGCCACCAGTGGTGACGGGACTAGCGGTTACAATGAGCAGTTCTTC	CATSGDGTSGYNEQFF
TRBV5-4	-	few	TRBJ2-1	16	TGTGCCAGCAGCTTCATCTGGGGGGGGGGCCCAAATGAGCAGTTCTTC	CASSFIWGGGPNEQFF
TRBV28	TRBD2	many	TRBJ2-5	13	TGTGCCAGCAGTGTTAGCGGGGGGTCGGCCCAGTACTTC	CASSVSGGSAQYF
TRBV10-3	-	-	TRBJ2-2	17	TGTGCCATCAGTGAGTCAAACAGGAGGTCGGACACCGGGGAGCTGTTTTTT	CAISESNRRSDTGELFF
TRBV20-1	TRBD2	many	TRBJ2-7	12	TGCAGTGGGGCTAGCGGGAGCTACGAGCAGTACTTC	CSGASGSYEQYF
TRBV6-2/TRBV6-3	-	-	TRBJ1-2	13	TGTGCCACCTGGGCCGGGGTATACTATGGCTACACCTTC	CATWAGVYYGYTF
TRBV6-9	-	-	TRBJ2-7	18	TGTGCCAGCAGTTACATTCCCCGCCCCGCAGGGGATAGGGACGAGCAGTACTTC	CASSYIPRPAGDRDEQYF
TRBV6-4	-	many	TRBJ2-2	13	TGTGCCAGCAGTGCTTTAAACACCGGGGAGCTGTTTTTT	CASSALNTGELFF
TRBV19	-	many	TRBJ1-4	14	TGTGCCAGTAGTCAATCCGGCCGTCGGGAAAAACTGTTTTTT	CASSQSGRREKLFF
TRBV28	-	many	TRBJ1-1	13	TGTGCCAGCACCCAGGTTGTCGGCACTGAAGCTTTCTTT	CASTQVVGTEAFF
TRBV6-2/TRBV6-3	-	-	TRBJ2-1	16	TGTGCCGGCAGCTCCCCCGTGAGGAGCTCCTACAATGAGCAGTTCTTC	CAGSSPVRSSYNEQFF